The 30 T cell receptor beta chains reported below all come from one sample, sequenced in a study of T cell responses to AZD1222 COVID-19 vaccine. Assay used: immunoSEQ multiplex PCR; TCRdb lists only in-frame clones, some missing. The sample includes about 150,000 clones, about 88% seen only once; the top ten take 3% to 3.5%. Sequenced material: peripheral blood, taken on day 0 of AZD1222 vaccination. These receptors originate from an adult in good health.

The chain recombines TRBV11-2 with TRBJ2-1; D tentatively reads TRBD1 or TRBD2 (6 bases each). This CDR3 comprises 15 residues. The ends were cut back, 0 bases at V and 9 bases at J, with 15 bases in the middle. CDR1 and CDR2 (germline): SGHAT, FQNNGV. The CDR3 bases are TGTGCCAGCAGCTTAGATCACGGGGGCGCTGGTGAGCAGTTCTTC. Encoded protein: CASSLDHGGAGEQFF. Combining the CDR3 with reference TRBV11-2 and TRBJ2-1 gives the whole variable domain EAGVAQSPRYKIIEKRQSVAFWCNPISGHATLYWYQQILGQGPKLLIQFQNNGVVDDSQLPKDRFSAERLKGVDSTLKIQPAKLEDSAVYLCASSLDHGGAGEQFFGPGTRLTVL.

This chain links TRBV9 with TRBJ1-1; D unresolved. The V gene lost 0 bases and the J gene lost 0 bases, with 9 bases spanning the gap. The length of the CDR3 is 15 residues. Germline CDR1 is SGDLS and CDR2 is YYNGEE. CDR3 in amino acids: CASSVDGAMNTEAFF. The CDR3 DNA sequence: TGTGCCAGCAGCGTAGATGGAGCCATGAACACTGAAGCTTTCTTT.

The chain couples TRBV28 to TRBJ1-6; 8 nucleotides match TRBD1. Per germline, CDR1 MDHEN and CDR2 SYDVKM. The CDR3 extends over 16 amino acids. After removal of 8 bases from V and 5 bases from J, the junction contained 11 bases not matched to a gene. The CDR3 DNA reads TGTGCCAGCCTCCGAACCTTGACAGGGGATAATTCACCCCTCCACTTT. Translation: CASLRTLTGDNSPLHF. Based on the CDR3 plus reference TRBV28 and TRBJ1-6, the full variable domain is DVKVTQSSRYLVKRTGEKVFLECVQDMDHENMFWYRQDPGLGLRLIYFSYDVKMKEKGDIPEGYSVSREKKERFSLILESASTNQTSMYLCASLRTLTGDNSPLHFGNGTRLTVT.

This sequence joins TRBV6-5 and TRBJ2-7; D not certain. Deletions cut 5 bases from V and 3 bases from J, with 11 bases between. There are 13 residues in the CDR3. The germline gives CDR1 MNHEY, CDR2 SVGAGI. The DNA for the CDR3 is TGTGCCAGCAGTCAGACCCAGCACTACGAGCAGTACTTC. Translating gives CASSQTQHYEQYF.

V gene TRBV10-2 combines with J gene TRBJ1-1; D might be TRBD1 (6 bases). The CDR3 covers 13 residues. V lost 7 bases, J lost 4 bases, and 13 bases lay in between. Germline loops: CDR1 WSHSY, CDR2 SAAADI. CDR3 amino acids: CASKRGAGTEAFF. CDR3 DNA: TGCGCCAGCAAGAGGGGGGCGGGCACTGAAGCTTTCTTT.

The rearrangement joins TRBV4-3 to TRBJ2-2; D possibly uses TRBD1 or TRBD2 (5 bases each). This CDR3 comprises 16 residues. Germline CDR1 reads LGHNA; CDR2 reads YSLEER. The ends were cut back, 4 bases at V and 5 bases at J, with 17 bases in the middle. The CDR3 nucleotides read TGCGCCAGCAGCCTTCCCGGGACCCAGAATACCGGGGAGCTGTTTTTT. Translated: CASSLPGTQNTGELFF.

The gene calls are TRBV7-3 and TRBJ2-2; TRBD1 aligns across 11 bases. From germline, CDR1 is SGHTA and CDR2 FQGTGA. Unmatched junction bases numbered 4, after V lost 5 bases and J lost 5 bases. The CDR3 totals 15 residues. This CDR3 is CASSPGQGGTGELFF. DNA of the CDR3: TGTGCCAGCAGCCCGGGACAGGGGGGTACCGGGGAGCTGTTTTTT.

In nucleotides, the CDR3 is TGTGCCAGCAGTTTGAACGGTGGCACTGAAGCTTTCTTT. Translated, it gives CASSLNGGTEAFF. The gene calls are TRBV12-3 or TRBV12-4 and TRBJ1-1; D remains unclear. CDR3 size: 13 residues. V was cut by 3 bases and J by 4 bases, with 9 bases left in between.

The genes are TRBV5-1 and TRBJ1-1; the D is unclear. The V and J ends lost 2 bases and 3 bases respectively, with 8 bases between them. This CDR3 has 13 amino acids. Germline-derived CDR1 and CDR2 are SGHRS and YFSETQ. CDR3 DNA sequence: TGCGCCAGCAGCTTTAGGAGGGACACTGAAGCTTTCTTT. Encoded protein: CASSFRRDTEAFF. The whole variable domain, remainder taken from reference TRBV5-1 and TRBJ1-1, is KAGVTQTPRYLIKTRGQQVTLSCSPISGHRSVSWYQQTPGQGLQFLFEYFSETQRNKGNFPGRFSGRQFSNSRSEMNVSTLELGDSALYLCASSFRRDTEAFFGQGTRLTVV.

This clone was recorded only once. The V gene is TRBV5-1, the J gene TRBJ1-2, with D uncertain. There are 15 residues in the CDR3. Trimming took 1 base from V and 1 from J, leaving 11 bases between them. Germline V gene lookup returns CDR1 SGHRS and CDR2 YFSETQ. This CDR3 reads CASSLRAEINYGYTF. CDR3 nucleotide sequence: TGCGCCAGCAGCTTGAGGGCAGAGATTAACTATGGCTACACCTTC.

The chain's CDR3 is CASSSRLGGGAETQYF. The CDR3 DNA follows: TGTGCCAGCAGCTCTCGACTGGGCGGGGGGGCGGAGACCCAGTACTTC. This chain uses TRBV7-2 with TRBJ2-5, with 9 bases matching TRBD2. The CDR3 covers 16 residues. V lost 4 bases, J lost 5 bases, and 11 bases stayed unmatched. Looked up from germline, CDR1 is SGHTA and CDR2 is FQGNSA.

This chain uses TRBV28 with TRBJ1-1; D not certain. The CDR3 is 14 amino acids. Germline CDR1 reads MDHEN; CDR2 reads SYDVKM. Trimming took off 7 bases at V and 0 bases at J, with 12 bases between the two ends. The CDR3 loop is CASTLGGLNTEAFF. CDR3 bases: TGTGCCAGCACCCTAGGCGGTCTGAACACTGAAGCTTTCTTT.

This clone appeared a single time. This chain uses TRBV2 with TRBJ1-1; D not resolved. The CDR3 is made up of 13 amino acids. Germline V lookup: CDR1 SNHLY, CDR2 FYNNEI. Deletions cut 7 bases from V and 2 bases from J, with 11 bases between. CDR3 loop: CASMEQQNTEAFF. The DNA for the CDR3 is TGTGCCAGCATGGAGCAACAAAACACTGAAGCTTTCTTT.

This rearrangement joins TRBV2 to TRBJ1-5; 9 bases map to TRBD1. Germline V lookup: CDR1 SNHLY, CDR2 FYNNEI. There are 15 residues in the CDR3. J gave up 7 bases and V 6 bases, and 10 bases lay outside the gene matches. CDR3: CASSNSGTGLQPQHF. CDR3 sequence (DNA): TGTGCCAGCAGCAACTCCGGGACAGGGTTACAGCCCCAGCATTTT.

This clone turned up a few times. The CDR3 region has the DNA TGTGCCAGCAGCTTAGAGGGGTCTAGCATCTACGAGCAGTACTTC. Translating gives CASSLEGSSIYEQYF. The chain has TRBV7-8 and TRBJ2-7; D might be TRBD1 or TRBD2, each matching 5 bases. The length of the CDR3 is 15 residues. The V end lost 1 base, the J end lost 3 bases, and 13 bases lay between the germline ends. In germline, CDR1 is SGHVS, CDR2 FQNEAQ.

The gene calls are TRBV4-1 and TRBJ2-3; D gene uncertain. Per the germline V gene, CDR1 is MGHRA and CDR2 is YSYEKL. Trimming pared 1 base from V and 2 bases from J, leaving 4 bases between. This CDR3 has 13 amino acids. DNA of the CDR3: TGCGCCAGCAGCCAAGTAATCACAGATACGCAGTATTTT. Its translation is CASSQVITDTQYF.

The CDR3 coding sequence is TGCGCCAGCAGCTTGGAGGGAGCCAACTATGGCTACACCTTC. It is translated as CASSLEGANYGYTF. The gene calls are TRBV5-1 and TRBJ1-2; D gene uncertain. The CDR3 sequence is 14 residues long. With 0 bases removed from V and 2 bases from J, the gap between germline ends came to 8 bases. In germline, CDR1 is SGHRS, CDR2 YFSETQ.

The chain links TRBV5-1 to TRBJ1-2, with a weak D call TRBD1 (6 bases). Trimming removed 3 bases at V and 4 bases at J, with 10 bases between. CDR3 length: 13 residues. Germline V CDR1 and CDR2: SGHRS, YFSETQ. CDR3 residues: CASSSTGGYGYTF. The CDR3 DNA reads TGCGCCAGCAGCTCGACAGGCGGCTATGGCTACACCTTC.

The chain links TRBV3-1 (or the pseudogene TRBV3-2) to TRBJ2-1, with TRBD2 matching 10 bases. V gave up 6 bases and J gave up 9 bases; unmatched junction bases: 8. CDR1 and CDR2 (germline): LGHDT, YNNKEL (reference sequence). CDR3 size: 14 residues. CDR3 DNA sequence: TGTGCCAGCAGTCTAGCGGGGGCCTGGGGTGAGCAGTTCTTC. Its protein is CASSLAGAWGEQFF.

The rearrangement links TRBV11-2 to TRBJ2-1; a possible D gene is TRBD1 (6 bases). The V gene lost 3 bases and the J gene lost 7 bases, with 7 bases spanning the gap. The CDR3 is 12 residues long. Looked up from germline, CDR1 is SGHAT and CDR2 is FQNNGV. CDR3: CASSFTGNEQFF. The DNA for the CDR3 is TGTGCCAGCAGCTTCACAGGGAATGAGCAGTTCTTC.

The chain couples TRBV2 to TRBJ1-1; D is ambiguous. The CDR3 covers 14 residues. The germline V gene has CDR1 SNHLY and CDR2 FYNNEI. Trimming removed 5 bases at V and 4 bases at J, with 14 bases between. The CDR3 loop is CASSRNDWVTEAFF. CDR3 DNA: TGTGCCAGCAGTCGGAATGATTGGGTCACTGAAGCTTTCTTT.

The chain recombines TRBV6-5 with TRBJ2-7; 7 positions agree with TRBD1. The CDR3 runs to 12 residues. The germline V gene has CDR1 MNHEY and CDR2 SVGAGI. The junction had 1 base not matched to a gene; V was cut back by 5 bases and J by 3 bases. The CDR3 loop reads CASSRDSYEQYF. The DNA of the CDR3 is TGTGCCAGCAGTCGGGACAGCTACGAGCAGTACTTC.

A remark on this clone: The same CDR3 can be traced to other DNA sequences in this sample. The CDR3 DNA reads as TGTGCCAGCAGCCAAGGACAGGTGAACACTGAAGCTTTCTTT. Translation gives CASSQGQVNTEAFF. The V and J genes are TRBV3-1 (or the pseudogene TRBV3-2) and TRBJ1-1, with D possibly being TRBD1 (6 bases). V was trimmed by 1 base and J by 0 bases, leaving 6 bases between them. CDR3 length: 14 residues. CDR1 LGHDT and CDR2 YNNKEL come from the germline V gene (reference sequence).

A note on this clone: In the same sample, other DNA sequences code for this CDR3. V is TRBV7-2 and J is TRBJ2-7; the match to TRBD1 covers 9 bases. Trimming at V came to 4 bases and at J to 3 bases, leaving 4 bases not matched to a gene. The length of the CDR3 is 14 residues. Germline V CDR1 and CDR2: SGHTA, FQGNSA. The CDR3 coding sequence is TGTGCCAGCAGCTCCGGGACAGGGCTCTACGAGCAGTACTTC. Residues: CASSSGTGLYEQYF. The full variable domain, with the rest looked up from reference TRBV7-2 and TRBJ2-7, is GAGVSQSPSNKVTEKGKDVELRCDPISGHTALYWYRQSLGQGLEFLIYFQGNSAPDKSGLPSDRFSAERTGGSVSTLTIQRTQQEDSAVYLCASSSGTGLYEQYFGPGTRLTVT.

V and J are TRBV5-5 and TRBJ1-6; 7 positions agree with TRBD1. The V gene's germline CDR1 is SGHKS and CDR2 YYEKEE (reference sequence). The V and J ends lost 3 bases and 5 bases, in that order; junction bases with no gene match: 8. The CDR3 consists of 16 residues. CDR3: CASSSLPGQDNSPLHF. Here the CDR3 DNA reads TGTGCCAGCAGCTCCTTACCCGGACAGGATAATTCACCCCTCCACTTT. Supplemented by reference TRBV5-5 and TRBJ1-6, the full variable domain reads DAGVTQSPTHLIKTRGQQVTLRCSPISGHKSVSWYQQVLGQGPQFIFQYYEKEERGRGNFPDRFSARQFPNYSSELNVNALLLGDSALYLCASSSLPGQDNSPLHFGNGTRLTVT.

V usage is TRBV3-1 (or the pseudogene TRBV3-2) and J usage is TRBJ1-6; D is perhaps TRBD1 (5 bases). The V gene lost 0 bases and the J gene lost 10 bases, with 19 bases spanning the gap. The CDR3 length is 17 residues. Germline V CDR1 and CDR2: LGHDT, YNNKEL (reference sequence). The CDR3 region has the DNA TGTGCCAGCAGCCAAGATCATAGGGTCAAGGGGCTATCACCCCTCCACTTT. Translation: CASSQDHRVKGLSPLHF.

J is TRBJ1-2 and V is TRBV6-5; D might be TRBD1 (5 bases). The CDR3 is 13 amino acids. Germline-derived CDR1 and CDR2 are MNHEY and SVGAGI. Between the trimmed V and J ends, which lost 6 bases and 8 bases, there was a span of 16 bases. The CDR3 DNA is TGTGCCAGCAGATCCCGGGGCCGGAGGGGCTACACCTTC. Amino acids: CASRSRGRRGYTF.

The chain has TRBV28 and TRBJ1-1; D is ambiguous. The V and J ends lost 3 bases and 0 bases respectively, with 11 bases between them. Germline CDR1 reads MDHEN; CDR2 reads SYDVKM. The length of the CDR3 is 15 residues. The CDR3 loop is CASSLLTLVNTEAFF. As DNA, the CDR3 is TGTGCCAGCAGTTTGTTAACCTTGGTGAACACTGAAGCTTTCTTT.

The chain is built from TRBV7-2 and TRBJ1-2; D remains ambiguous. The CDR3 covers 13 residues. V lost 5 bases to trimming and J lost 9 bases, with 16 bases between them. Germline V gives CDR1 SGHTA, CDR2 FQGNSA. The CDR3 nucleotides are TGTGCCAGCAGCCTAGGTGGGTTAGAGAGCTACACCTTC. Translation: CASSLGGLESYTF.

This chain joins TRBV4-3 and TRBJ1-5; no reliable D call. Germline values: CDR1 LGHNA, CDR2 YSLEER. The V end was cut by 0 bases, the J end by 7 bases, with 13 bases between. The CDR3 runs 15 residues. The CDR3 DNA reads as TGCGCCAGCAGCCAAGACCTAGCGGGTCGGCAGCCCCAGCATTTT. This sequence encodes CASSQDLAGRQPQHF.